This T cell receptor beta chain was profiled in a study of naive CD8 T cells in extremely preterm neonates. Sequencing was performed with immunoSEQ multiplex PCR; in TCRdb, only in-frame clones are kept and a portion is missing. The repertoire holds about 5,900 clones, with 98% as singletons. The receptor was derived from a human donor in good health. Sequencing was performed on naive CD8+ T cells from blood.

The CDR3 sequence is CSVEGLDYPASGANVLTF. The CDR3 DNA follows: TGCAGCGTTGAGGGACTAGATTACCCTGCGTCTGGGGCCAACGTCCTGACTTTC. The chain combines TRBV29-1 with TRBJ2-6, with 8 bases fitting TRBD2. CDR3 length: 18 amino acids. Germline values: CDR1 SQVTM, CDR2 ANQGSEA. The junction had 11 bases not matched to a gene; V was cut back by 3 bases and J by 1 base.